The present entry profiles one T cell receptor (delta chain) with its context. These data belong to a study of gamma-delta T cells after stem cell transplantation. The CDR3 sequence is 14 residues long. CDR1 and CDR2 (germline): GEAIGNYY, EKD. V lost 0 bases and J lost 0, with 7 bases in between. TCRdb re-called the RT-PCR reads with CATT. The repertoire has approximately 2,000 delta-chain clones, over 11% of them found once; the top ten carry roughly 27%. The TCR was taken from a human donor. It is not recorded whose cells these are; they may come from a transplant donor. Sequencing was performed on gamma-delta T cells. V and J are TRDV2 and TRDJ1; a weak D match, TRDD3 (6 bases). The CDR3: CACDTWGDTDKLIF. The DNA for the CDR3 is TGTGCCTGTGACACCTGGGGGGACACCGATAAACTCATCTTT.